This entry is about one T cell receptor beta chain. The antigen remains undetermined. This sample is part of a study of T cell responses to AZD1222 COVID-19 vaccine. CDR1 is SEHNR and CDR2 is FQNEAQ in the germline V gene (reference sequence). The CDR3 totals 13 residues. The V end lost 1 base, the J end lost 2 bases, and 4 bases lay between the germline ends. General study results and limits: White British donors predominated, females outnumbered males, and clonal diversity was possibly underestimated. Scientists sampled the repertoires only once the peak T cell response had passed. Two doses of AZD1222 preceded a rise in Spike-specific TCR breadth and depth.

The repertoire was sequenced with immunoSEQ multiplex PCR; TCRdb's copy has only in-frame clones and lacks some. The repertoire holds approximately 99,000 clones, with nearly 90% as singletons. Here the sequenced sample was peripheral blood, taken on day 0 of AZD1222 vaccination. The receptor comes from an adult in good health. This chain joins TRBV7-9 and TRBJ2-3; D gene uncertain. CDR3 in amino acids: CASSLELTDTQYF. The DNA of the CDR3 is TGTGCCAGCAGCTTAGAACTCACAGATACGCAGTATTTT.